This TCR beta chain was captured by sequencing in a study of T cell responses to AZD1222 COVID-19 vaccine. Study-level findings and limits: The donor cohort was predominantly white British with a female majority, and clonal diversity may have been underestimated. Baseline serostatus was positive in only a handful of AZD1222 recipients. Close to half of all spike-specific TCRs reportedly target regions of the variants that are unmutated. Vaccine-associated CD4 TCRs spanned spike, dominant at 160-218 and 743-854.

V trimming: 5 bases; J trimming: 6 bases; junction bases outside the gene matches: 6. CDR1 and CDR2 (germline): LGHNT, FRNRAP. The CDR3 sequence is 14 residues long. As for this clone: Its antigen is as yet unknown.

Assay: immunoSEQ multiplex PCR; the TCRdb copy retains only in-frame clones and omits some. The data show under 150,000 clones, 89% seen once. This TCR was recovered from an adult who received the AZD1222 COVID-19 vaccine. The input for sequencing was peripheral blood, taken 28 days after the second AZD1222 dose. The J gene is TRBJ1-5, the V gene TRBV12-5, with 8 bases matching TRBD1. As DNA, the CDR3 is TGTGCTAGTGGTACCGGACAGGGAGGTCAGCCCCAGCATTTT. Its translation is CASGTGQGGQPQHF. Using reference TRBV12-5 and TRBJ1-5 for the parts outside the CDR3, the full variable domain is DARVTQTPRHKVTEMGQEVTMRCQPILGHNTVFWYRQTMMQGLELLAYFRNRAPLDDSGMPKDRFSAEMPDATLATLKIQPSEPRDSAVYFCASGTGQGGQPQHFGDGTRLSIL.